The text below deals with one T cell receptor beta chain. These data are taken from a study of blood T cell repertoires in COVID-19. Background on the study: Italy, Spain and the United States were the sources of the convalescent and acute COVID-19 samples. T cells, B-cell-depleted T cells, or PBMCs provided the cDNA or gDNA that served as material.

The table came from immunoSEQ multiplex PCR; TCRdb's copy has only in-frame clones and leaves some out. Of 200,000 to 250,000 clones listed, 84% are singletons. Trimming took off 7 bases at V and 5 bases at J, with 11 bases between the two ends. The CDR3 covers 13 residues. Germline V gene data show CDR1 as MNHEY and CDR2 as SVGAGI. The cohort comprised adults aged about 18 to 100 years residing in some 24 US areas. Cohorts were determined from participant-reported clinical history. This TCR was sampled from a woman aged 40-49 years who had recovered from COVID-19. The chain is built from TRBV6-5 and TRBJ1-4; D is ambiguous. The sample consisted of PBMCs or T cells enriched from blood (not recorded which). The CDR3 reads CASTPGSNEKLFF. The CDR3, as DNA: TGTGCCAGCACCCCCGGGAGCAATGAAAAACTGTTTTTT.